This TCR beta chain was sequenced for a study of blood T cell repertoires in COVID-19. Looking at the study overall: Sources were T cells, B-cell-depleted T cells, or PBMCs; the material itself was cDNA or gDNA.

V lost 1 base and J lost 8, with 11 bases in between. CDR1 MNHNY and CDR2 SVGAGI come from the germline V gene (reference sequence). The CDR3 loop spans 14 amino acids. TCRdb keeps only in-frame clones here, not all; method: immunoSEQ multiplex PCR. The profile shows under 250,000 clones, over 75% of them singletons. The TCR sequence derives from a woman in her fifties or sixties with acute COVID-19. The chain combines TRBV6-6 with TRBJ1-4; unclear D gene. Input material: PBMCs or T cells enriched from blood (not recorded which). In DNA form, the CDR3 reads TGTGCCAGCAGTTACTTAACATCACCGGAAAAACTGTTTTTT. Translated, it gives CASSYLTSPEKLFF.